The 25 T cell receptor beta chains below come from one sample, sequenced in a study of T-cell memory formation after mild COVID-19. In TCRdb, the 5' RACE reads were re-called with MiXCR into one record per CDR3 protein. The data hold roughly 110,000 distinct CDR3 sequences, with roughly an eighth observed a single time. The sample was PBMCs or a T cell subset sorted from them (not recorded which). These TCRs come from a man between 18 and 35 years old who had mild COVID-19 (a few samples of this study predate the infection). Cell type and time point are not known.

The CDR3 loop reads CASSYWVDRGTEAFF. In DNA, the CDR3 is TGTGCCAGCAGTTACTGGGTCGACAGGGGCACTGAAGCTTTCTTT. The chain is built from TRBV6-6 and TRBJ1-1; 8 bases are a match to TRBD1. After removal of 1 base from V and 4 bases from J, the junction contained 5 bases not matched to a gene. Germline values: CDR1 MNHNY, CDR2 SVGAGI (reference sequence). The CDR3 is 15 residues long.

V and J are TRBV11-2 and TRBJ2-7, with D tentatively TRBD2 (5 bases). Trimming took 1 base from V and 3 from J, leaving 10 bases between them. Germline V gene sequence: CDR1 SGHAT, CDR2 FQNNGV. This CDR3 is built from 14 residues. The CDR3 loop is CASSLAGSNYEQYF. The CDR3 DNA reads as TGTGCCAGCAGCTTAGCGGGGAGCAACTACGAGCAGTACTTC.

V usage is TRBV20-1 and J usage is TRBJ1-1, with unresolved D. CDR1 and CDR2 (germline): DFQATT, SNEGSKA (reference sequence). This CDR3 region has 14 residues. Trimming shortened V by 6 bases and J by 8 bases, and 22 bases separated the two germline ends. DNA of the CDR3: TGCAGTGCCAAAGGTCCAGAGCCTTACTTGGAAGCTTTCTTT. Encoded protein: CSAKGPEPYLEAFF.

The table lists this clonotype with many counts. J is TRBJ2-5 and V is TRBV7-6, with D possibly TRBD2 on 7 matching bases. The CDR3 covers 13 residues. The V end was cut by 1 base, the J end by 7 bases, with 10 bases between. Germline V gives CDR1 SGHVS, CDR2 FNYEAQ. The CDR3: CASSLEGGTTQYF. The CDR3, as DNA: TGTGCCAGCAGCTTAGAGGGGGGGACGACCCAGTACTTC.

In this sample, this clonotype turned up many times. The CDR3 nucleotides are TGCGCCAGCAGCTCCCAGCGGGGGGGCCGGTCCTACAATGAGCAGTTCTTC. Translation: CASSSQRGGRSYNEQFF. This chain uses TRBV5-1 with TRBJ2-1; 10 nucleotides align to TRBD2. The CDR3 is made up of 17 amino acids. J lost 1 base, V lost 3 bases, and 7 bases had no gene match. Germline V gives CDR1 SGHRS, CDR2 YFSETQ. The whole variable domain, remainder taken from reference TRBV5-1 and TRBJ2-1, is KAGVTQTPRYLIKTRGQQVTLSCSPISGHRSVSWYQQTPGQGLQFLFEYFSETQRNKGNFPGRFSGRQFSNSRSEMNVSTLELGDSALYLCASSSQRGGRSYNEQFFGPGTRLTVL.

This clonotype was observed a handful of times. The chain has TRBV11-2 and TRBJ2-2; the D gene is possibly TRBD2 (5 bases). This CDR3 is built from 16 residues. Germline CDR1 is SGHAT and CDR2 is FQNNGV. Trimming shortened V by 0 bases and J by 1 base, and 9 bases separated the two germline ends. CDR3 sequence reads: CASSLEGSENTGELFF. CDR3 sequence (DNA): TGTGCCAGCAGCTTAGAGGGTAGCGAGAACACCGGGGAGCTGTTTTTT.

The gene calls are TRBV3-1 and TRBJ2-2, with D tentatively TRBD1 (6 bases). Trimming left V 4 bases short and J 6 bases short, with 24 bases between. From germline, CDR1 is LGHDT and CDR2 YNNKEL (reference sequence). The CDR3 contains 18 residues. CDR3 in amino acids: CASSPTPGTTTRPGELFF. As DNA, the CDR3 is TGTGCCAGCAGCCCTACCCCCGGGACAACTACGCGGCCCGGGGAGCTGTTTTTT.

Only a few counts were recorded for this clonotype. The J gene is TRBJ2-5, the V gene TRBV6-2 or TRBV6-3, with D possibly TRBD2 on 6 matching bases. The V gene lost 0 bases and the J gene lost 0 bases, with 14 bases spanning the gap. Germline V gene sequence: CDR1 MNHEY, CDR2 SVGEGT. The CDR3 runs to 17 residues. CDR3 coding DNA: TGTGCCAGCAGTTACTCGCCGGGACTGGCGTACCAAGAGACCCAGTACTTC. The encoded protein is CASSYSPGLAYQETQYF.

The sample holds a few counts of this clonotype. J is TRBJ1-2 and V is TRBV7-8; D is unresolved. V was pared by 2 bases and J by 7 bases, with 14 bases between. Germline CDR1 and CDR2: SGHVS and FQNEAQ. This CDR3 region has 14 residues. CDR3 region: CASSLTSTGSGYTF. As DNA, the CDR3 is TGTGCCAGCAGCTTAACCTCGACGGGATCTGGCTACACCTTC.

The CDR3 region is CASSQPPFPFRGNTIYF. The DNA of the CDR3 is TGCGCCAGCAGCCAACCCCCGTTCCCGTTTCGCGGAAACACCATATATTTT. V and J are TRBV4-3 and TRBJ1-3; D remains unclear. Trimming removed 2 bases from V and 4 bases from J, with 18 bases in between. Germline CDR1 LGHNA, CDR2 YSLEER. The CDR3 extends over 17 amino acids.

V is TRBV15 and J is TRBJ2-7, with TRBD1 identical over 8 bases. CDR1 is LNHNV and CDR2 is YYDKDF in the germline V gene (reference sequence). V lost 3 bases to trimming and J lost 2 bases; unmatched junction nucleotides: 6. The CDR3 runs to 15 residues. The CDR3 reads CATSRGRGPAYEQYF. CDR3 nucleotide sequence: TGTGCCACCAGCAGGGGCAGGGGGCCCGCCTACGAGCAGTACTTC.

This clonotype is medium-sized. CDR3 sequence reads: CASTGQGDQETQYF. In nucleotides, the CDR3 is TGTGCCAGCACCGGACAGGGGGATCAAGAGACCCAGTACTTC. The V and J genes are TRBV6-8 and TRBJ2-5, with 10 bases fitting TRBD1. V was pared by 7 bases and J by 2 bases, with 4 bases of the junction left unmatched. This CDR3 region has 14 residues. Germline assignment: CDR1 MNHGY and CDR2 SAAAGT.

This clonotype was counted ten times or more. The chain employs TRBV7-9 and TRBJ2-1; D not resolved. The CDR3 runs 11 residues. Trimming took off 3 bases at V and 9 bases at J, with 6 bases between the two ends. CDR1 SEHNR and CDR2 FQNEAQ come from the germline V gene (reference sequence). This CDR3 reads CASSFLGEQFF. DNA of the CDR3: TGTGCCAGCAGCTTTTTAGGTGAGCAGTTCTTC.

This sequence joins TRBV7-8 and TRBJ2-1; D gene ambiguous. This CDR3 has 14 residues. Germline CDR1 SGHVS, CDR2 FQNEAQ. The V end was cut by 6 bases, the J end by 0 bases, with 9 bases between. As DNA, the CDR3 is TGTGCCAGCAGTCGTACGCGCTCCTACAATGAGCAGTTCTTC. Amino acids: CASSRTRSYNEQFF.

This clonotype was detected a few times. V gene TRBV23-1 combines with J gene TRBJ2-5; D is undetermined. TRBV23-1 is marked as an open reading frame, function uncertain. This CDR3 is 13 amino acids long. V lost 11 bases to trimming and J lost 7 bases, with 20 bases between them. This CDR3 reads CAPPPRRRGTQYF. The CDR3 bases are TGCGCCCCTCCACCCCGAAGACGCGGGACCCAGTACTTC.

The CDR3 DNA sequence: TGTGCCAGCAGCCCAGAGGGGACTTTGAACACTGAAGCTTTCTTT. It codes for CASSPEGTLNTEAFF. The V and J genes are TRBV9 and TRBJ1-1; D may be TRBD1 (5 bases). Germline CDR1 reads SGDLS; CDR2 reads YYNGEE. The CDR3 totals 15 residues. V was shortened by 4 bases and J by 0 bases, with 13 bases between the two germline ends.

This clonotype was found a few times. The CDR3: CASSLEGDSNQPQHF. The CDR3 DNA reads as TGCGCCAGCAGCCTCGAGGGAGACAGCAATCAGCCCCAGCATTTT. The chain has TRBV4-1 and TRBJ1-5; D not resolved. Trimming pared 4 bases from V and 1 base from J, leaving 11 bases between. The V gene's germline CDR1 is MGHRA and CDR2 YSYEKL. This CDR3 comprises 15 residues.

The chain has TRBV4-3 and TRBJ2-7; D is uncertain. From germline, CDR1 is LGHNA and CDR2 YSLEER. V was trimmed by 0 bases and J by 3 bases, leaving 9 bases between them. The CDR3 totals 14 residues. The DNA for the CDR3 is TGCGCCAGCAGCCAAGATTCGGATAGCTACGAGCAGTACTTC. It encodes CASSQDSDSYEQYF.

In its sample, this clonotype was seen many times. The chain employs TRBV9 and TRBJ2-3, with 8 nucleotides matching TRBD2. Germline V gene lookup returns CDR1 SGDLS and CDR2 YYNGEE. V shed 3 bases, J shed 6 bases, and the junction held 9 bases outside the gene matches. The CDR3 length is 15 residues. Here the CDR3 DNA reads TGTGCCAGCAGCGCCGCGGGGGGCGTGGTTGATACGCAGTATTTT. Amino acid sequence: CASSAAGGVVDTQYF. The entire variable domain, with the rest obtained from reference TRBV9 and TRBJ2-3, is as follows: DSGVTQTPKHLITATGQRVTLRCSPRSGDLSVYWYQQSLDQGLQFLIQYYNGEERAKGNILERFSAQQFPDLHSELNLSSLELGDSALYFCASSAAGGVVDTQYFGPGTRLTVL.

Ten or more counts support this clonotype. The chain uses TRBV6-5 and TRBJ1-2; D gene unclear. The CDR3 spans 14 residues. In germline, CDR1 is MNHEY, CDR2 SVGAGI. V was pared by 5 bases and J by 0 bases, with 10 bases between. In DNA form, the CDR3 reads TGTGCCAGCAGTGTGACATCAGCTAACTATGGCTACACCTTC. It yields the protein CASSVTSANYGYTF.

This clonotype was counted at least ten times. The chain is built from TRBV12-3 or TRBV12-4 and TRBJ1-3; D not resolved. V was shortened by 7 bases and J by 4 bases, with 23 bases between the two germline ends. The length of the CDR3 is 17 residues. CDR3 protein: CASIRLGYSTVGNTIYF. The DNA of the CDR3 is TGTGCCAGCATAAGGTTAGGTTATAGTACCGTCGGAAACACCATATATTTT.

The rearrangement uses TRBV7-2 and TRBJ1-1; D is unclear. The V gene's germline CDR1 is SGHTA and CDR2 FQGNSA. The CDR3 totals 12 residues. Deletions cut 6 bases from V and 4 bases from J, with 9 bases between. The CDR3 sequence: CASSPTRTEAFF. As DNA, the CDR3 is TGTGCCAGCAGTCCGACTCGCACTGAAGCTTTCTTT. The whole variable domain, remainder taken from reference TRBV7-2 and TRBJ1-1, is GAGVSQSPSNKVTEKGKDVELRCDPISGHTALYWYRQSLGQGLEFLIYFQGNSAPDKSGLPSDRFSAERTGGSVSTLTIQRTQQEDSAVYLCASSPTRTEAFFGQGTRLTVV.

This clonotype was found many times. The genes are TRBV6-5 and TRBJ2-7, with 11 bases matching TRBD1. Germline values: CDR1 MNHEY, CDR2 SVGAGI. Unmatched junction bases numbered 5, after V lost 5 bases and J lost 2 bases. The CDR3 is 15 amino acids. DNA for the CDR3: TGTGCCAGCAGTCCCGGGACAGGGGGTACCTACGAGCAGTACTTC. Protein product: CASSPGTGGTYEQYF.

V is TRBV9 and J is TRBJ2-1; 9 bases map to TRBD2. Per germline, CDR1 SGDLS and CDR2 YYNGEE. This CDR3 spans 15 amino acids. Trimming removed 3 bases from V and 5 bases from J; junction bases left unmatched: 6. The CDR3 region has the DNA TGTGCCAGCAGCGGGAAGCGGGGGGACGACAATGAGCAGTTCTTC. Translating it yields CASSGKRGDDNEQFF.

The DNA of the CDR3 is TGTGCCAGCAGTTTCTCAGCCAGGTCCAATTCACCCCTCCACTTT. Translating it yields CASSFSARSNSPLHF. The chain combines TRBV27 with TRBJ1-6, with unresolved D. The germline V gene has CDR1 MNHEY and CDR2 SMNVEV (reference sequence). With 3 bases removed from V and 7 bases from J, the gap between germline ends came to 13 bases. The CDR3 contains 15 residues.